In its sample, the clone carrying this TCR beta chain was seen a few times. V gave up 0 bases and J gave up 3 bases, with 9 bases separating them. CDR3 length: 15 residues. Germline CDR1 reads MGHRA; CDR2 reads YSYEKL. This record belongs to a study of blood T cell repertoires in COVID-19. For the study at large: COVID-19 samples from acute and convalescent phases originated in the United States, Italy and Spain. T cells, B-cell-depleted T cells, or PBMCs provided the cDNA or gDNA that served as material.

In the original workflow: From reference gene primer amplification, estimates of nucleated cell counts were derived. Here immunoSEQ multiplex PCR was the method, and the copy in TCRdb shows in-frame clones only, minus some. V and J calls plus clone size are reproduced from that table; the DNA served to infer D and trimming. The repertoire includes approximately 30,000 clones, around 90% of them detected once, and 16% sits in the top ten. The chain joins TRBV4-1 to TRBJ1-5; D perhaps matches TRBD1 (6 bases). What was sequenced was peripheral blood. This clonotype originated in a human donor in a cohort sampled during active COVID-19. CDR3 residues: CASSQDGQFNQPQHF. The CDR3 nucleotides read TGCGCCAGCAGCCAAGATGGACAGTTCAATCAGCCCCAGCATTTT.